This T cell receptor (beta chain) stems from a study of blood T cells in healthy people across ages. Study in general: Per every two T cells, about one barcoded beta molecule was captured by template switching.

Study results and caveats: The percentage of naive T cells correlated strongly with TCR beta diversity.

A second PCR of 7 to 11 cycles used a sample-barcoded 5' primer and a J-beta primer mix. All cDNA molecules were each tagged by a template-switch adaptor with 12 random nucleotides. CDR3-containing paired-end reads numbering at least 2.5 million came from each sample. TCRdb analysed the 5' RACE reads with MiXCR anew, one entry per CDR3 protein. The sample has 1.5 million to 2 million distinct CDR3 sequences; roughly 50% are singletons. In the case of this clonotype: Its antigen is not identified.

J was trimmed by 5 bases and V by 2 bases; bases with no gene match: 11. The CDR3 is made up of 16 amino acids. CDR1 SGHRS and CDR2 YFSETQ come from the germline V gene. Sequences were obtained from blood. The sequence came from a woman aged 35 to 49 in good health. This rearrangement joins TRBV5-1 to TRBJ2-3, with TRBD1 identical over 7 bases. The CDR3 coding sequence is TGCGCCAGCAGCTTTCCAACAGGGGCCCAAGGAGATACGCAGTATTTT. Residues: CASSFPTGAQGDTQYF.